This passage covers 24 T cell receptor beta chains from one sample sequenced in a study of glioma-infiltrating T cells. The iRepertoire nested amplicon-rescue multiplex PCR amplified TCR alpha and beta CDR3s from RNA. Each CDR3 protein gets one entry after TCRdb re-called the multiplex PCR reads with MiXCR. Here the sample spans fewer than 90,000 distinct CDR3 sequences, about 23% being singletons. The sample consisted of glioma tissue, nonneoplastic brain tissue, or PBMCs (not recorded which). These receptors all stem from a human donor with low-grade glioma or glioblastoma, undergoing nonglioma brain surgery, or in good health (not recorded which).

This clonotype was recorded at least ten times. The rearrangement links TRBV28 to TRBJ2-3, with TRBD2 as a possible D gene (7 bases). The CDR3 runs to 16 residues. Germline CDR1 is MDHEN and CDR2 is SYDVKM. The V end was cut by 6 bases, the J end by 2 bases, with 18 bases between. DNA of the CDR3: TGTGCCAGCAGCTCCCCGGGGGCGGGAGCCACAGATACGCAGTATTTT. It yields the protein CASSSPGAGATDTQYF.

The sample holds a few counts of this clonotype. J is TRBJ2-7 and V is TRBV5-5; perhaps TRBD2 as D (5 bases). CDR1 and CDR2 (germline): SGHKS, YYEKEE (reference sequence). There are 15 residues in the CDR3. V lost 4 bases to trimming and J lost 4 bases, with 18 bases between them. In nucleotides, the CDR3 is TGTGCCAGCAGCCGCGACGGTTACGGACTTTACGAGCAGTACTTC. Protein sequence: CASSRDGYGLYEQYF.

The CDR3 region is CASTPRVGLDYNEQFF. The CDR3 DNA reads as TGCGCCAGCACCCCGAGGGTGGGACTTGACTACAATGAGCAGTTCTTC. The rearrangement joins TRBV4-1 to TRBJ2-1; D may be TRBD2 (6 bases). The CDR3 has 16 amino acids. Germline V gene sequence: CDR1 MGHRA, CDR2 YSYEKL. V was pared by 7 bases and J by 3 bases, with 19 bases between.

The sample holds many counts of this clonotype. This chain joins TRBV3-1 and TRBJ1-5; no clear D gene. Trimming stripped 0 bases from V and 5 bases from J, with 8 bases between. Germline CDR1 and CDR2: LGHDT and YNNKEL (reference sequence). The length of the CDR3 is 14 residues. CDR3 amino acids: CASSQESGHQPQHF. CDR3 bases: TGTGCCAGCAGCCAAGAAAGTGGTCATCAGCCCCAGCATTTT.

The chain combines TRBV7-2 with TRBJ2-7; the match to TRBD1 covers 7 bases. Trimming took 4 bases from V and 2 from J; bases not matched to a gene: 8. The CDR3 runs 15 residues. CDR1 SGHTA and CDR2 FQGNSA come from the germline V gene. CDR3 in DNA: TGTGCCAGCAGCTCCCAGGGGGTTTGGACCTACGAGCAGTACTTC. The encoded protein is CASSSQGVWTYEQYF.

The gene calls are TRBV10-3 and TRBJ1-3; D call uncertain. The germline V gene encodes CDR1 ENHRY and CDR2 SYGVKD. V was cut by 0 bases and J by 0 bases, with 9 bases left in between. CDR3 size: 16 residues. In DNA, the CDR3 is TGTGCCATCAGTGAGTCGAAAGTGAGCTCTGGAAACACCATATATTTT. This translates into CAISESKVSSGNTIYF.

This clonotype has at least ten counts. This chain links TRBV27 with TRBJ2-7; TRBD2 matches at 10 bases. CDR1 and CDR2 from the germline V gene are MNHEY and SMNVEV (reference sequence). J lost 5 bases, V lost 5 bases, and 9 bases had no gene match. The CDR3 has 15 amino acids. CDR3 loop: CASSPQSGRVDEQYF. For the CDR3, the DNA is TGTGCCAGCAGTCCCCAGAGCGGGAGGGTAGACGAGCAGTACTTC.

This clonotype has a count of ten or more. The chain has TRBV20-1 and TRBJ2-7; TRBD2 might be the D (5 bases). The CDR3 totals 13 residues. V lost 1 base and J lost 4, with 11 bases in between. The germline gives CDR1 DFQATT, CDR2 SNEGSKA (reference sequence). The CDR3 nucleotides read TGCAGTGCTAGAGGCGGCGGGCTTTACGAGCAGTACTTC. Translated: CSARGGGLYEQYF.

There are a few counts of this clonotype. V usage is TRBV10-3 and J usage is TRBJ2-3; TRBD2 matches at 8 bases. Germline CDR1 is ENHRY and CDR2 is SYGVKD. The ends lost 6 bases at V and 5 bases at J; junction bases unmatched: 10. This CDR3 has 15 amino acids. CDR3: CAIRTSGSRGDTQYF. CDR3 in DNA: TGTGCCATCAGGACGAGCGGGAGTCGGGGAGATACGCAGTATTTT.

This clonotype was counted ten times or more. The chain has TRBV6-1 and TRBJ2-3; D remains unclear. CDR1 MNHNS and CDR2 SASEGT come from the germline V gene. The CDR3 runs to 12 residues. Trimming removed 3 bases at V and 6 bases at J, with 7 bases between. The CDR3 region has the DNA TGTGCCAGCAGTGAGGTCAGGGATACGCAGTATTTT. Encoded protein: CASSEVRDTQYF.

This clonotype was recorded many times. The genes are TRBV6-6 and TRBJ2-3; 13 bases map to TRBD2. The CDR3 contains 15 residues. Germline V gene lookup returns CDR1 MNHNY and CDR2 SVGAGI (reference sequence). V shed 0 bases, J shed 7 bases, and the junction held 1 base outside the gene matches. CDR3 sequence reads: CASSYSGTSGNTQYF. Written as DNA, the CDR3 is TGTGCCAGCAGTTACTCCGGGACTAGCGGGAATACGCAGTATTTT.

This clonotype has ten or more counts. J is TRBJ2-5 and V is TRBV6-1, with 7 bases fitting TRBD1. The CDR3 is 13 residues long. CDR1 and CDR2 (germline): MNHNS, SASEGT. J lost 4 bases, V lost 6 bases, and 5 bases had no gene match. DNA of the CDR3: TGTGCCAGCAGAACAGGGGCCGGAGAGACCCAGTACTTC. Protein sequence: CASRTGAGETQYF.

The V gene is TRBV20-1, the J gene TRBJ1-1, with D perhaps matching TRBD1 (6 bases). Trimming shortened V by 5 bases and J by 2 bases, and 15 bases separated the two germline ends. The germline V gene encodes CDR1 DFQATT and CDR2 SNEGSKA (reference sequence). CDR3 length: 14 amino acids. The CDR3 sequence is CSAQSRGKNTEAFF. CDR3 sequence (DNA): TGCAGTGCTCAATCGAGGGGGAAAAACACTGAAGCTTTCTTT.

This clonotype has at least ten counts. The chain combines TRBV27 with TRBJ1-1, with unresolved D. Germline V gene sequence: CDR1 MNHEY, CDR2 SMNVEV (reference sequence). The CDR3 has 14 residues. V shed 3 bases and J shed 5 bases, with 13 bases lying between them. As DNA, the CDR3 is TGTGCCAGCAGTTTGAGAGGGCGCGAGACTGAAGCTTTCTTT. This encodes CASSLRGRETEAFF.

This clonotype was detected only a few times. The genes are TRBV5-1 and TRBJ1-2; 8 bases match TRBD1. The CDR3 consists of 15 residues. V dropped 0 bases and J dropped 4; count of bases not matched to a gene: 5. In germline, CDR1 is SGHRS, CDR2 YFSETQ. This chain's CDR3 is CASSLEQGGSYGYTF. As DNA, the CDR3 is TGCGCCAGCAGCTTGGAACAGGGGGGTAGCTATGGCTACACCTTC.

Notes on this clonotype: A single base separates this from a much larger clone, so it may be a read error. The DNA is left out, because the CDR3 cannot be placed on it with certainty; the CDR3 is given as TCRdb lists it. The chain combines TRBV7-8 with TRBJ2-5; the DNA was not used to check the table's D call, TRBD2. Germline CDR1 reads SGHVS; CDR2 reads FQNEAQ. Counting both end residues, the CDR3 totals 16 amino acids. This CDR3 is CASSSSTVRGLETQYF.

This clonotype occurred a few times. The chain joins TRBV12-3 or TRBV12-4 to TRBJ1-2; possible D gene TRBD1, 5 bases. Trimming stripped 9 bases from V and 10 bases from J, with 12 bases between. The CDR3 loop spans 10 amino acids. The CDR3 region is CARGPGDYTF. For the CDR3, the DNA is TGTGCCAGGGGACCTGGTGACTACACCTTC.

This clonotype was detected a few times. This chain uses TRBV11-2 with TRBJ2-3; possibly TRBD2 for D (5 bases). There are 15 residues in the CDR3. The germline gives CDR1 SGHAT, CDR2 FQNNGV. V lost 6 bases, J lost 0 bases, and 13 bases lay in between. The CDR3 coding sequence is TGTGCCAGCAGTAGGACTTTTTATAGCACAGATACGCAGTATTTT. Translated, it gives CASSRTFYSTDTQYF. Full variable domain (rest looked up from reference TRBV11-2 and TRBJ2-3): EAGVAQSPRYKIIEKRQSVAFWCNPISGHATLYWYQQILGQGPKLLIQFQNNGVVDDSQLPKDRFSAERLKGVDSTLKIQPAKLEDSAVYLCASSRTFYSTDTQYFGPGTRLTVL.

In its sample, this clonotype was seen many times. The gene calls are TRBV7-2 and TRBJ1-2; weak D call: TRBD1 (5 bases). Germline V gene sequence: CDR1 SGHTA, CDR2 FQGNSA. Trimming stripped 1 base from V and 5 bases from J, with 14 bases between. The CDR3 loop spans 15 amino acids. CDR3 protein: CASSLGVARAYGYTF. CDR3 sequence (DNA): TGTGCCAGCAGCTTAGGGGTCGCCAGGGCTTATGGCTACACCTTC. Full variable domain (remainder filled in from reference TRBV7-2 and TRBJ1-2): GAGVSQSPSNKVTEKGKDVELRCDPISGHTALYWYRQSLGQGLEFLIYFQGNSAPDKSGLPSDRFSAERTGGSVSTLTIQRTQQEDSAVYLCASSLGVARAYGYTFGSGTRLTVV.

This clonotype has at least ten counts. The chain's CDR3 is CASSPTTVNEAFF. The CDR3 DNA follows: TGTGCCAGCAGCCCTACGACAGTTAATGAAGCTTTCTTT. The chain links TRBV7-2 to TRBJ1-1; D is perhaps TRBD1 (5 bases). Germline V gives CDR1 SGHTA, CDR2 FQGNSA. CDR3 length equals 13 residues. The V end was cut by 5 bases, the J end by 7 bases, with 14 bases between.

This clonotype was seen a few times. The chain uses TRBV5-5 and TRBJ2-3; tentative D call: TRBD1 (6 bases). The germline V gene has CDR1 SGHKS and CDR2 YYEKEE (reference sequence). Between the trimmed V and J ends, which lost 4 bases and 2 bases, there was a span of 17 bases. The length of the CDR3 is 16 residues. The CDR3 DNA reads as TGTGCCAGCAGCCCAGGGGCTCACCTATACACAGATACGCAGTATTTT. It is translated as CASSPGAHLYTDTQYF.

A few counts support this clonotype. The chain uses TRBV2 and TRBJ2-4; the D gene is possibly TRBD2 (5 bases). CDR3 length equals 15 residues. The V end lost 3 bases, the J end lost 0 bases, and 9 bases lay between the germline ends. Per the germline V gene, CDR1 is SNHLY and CDR2 is FYNNEI. This CDR3 is CASSDEGLAKNIQYF. The CDR3 coding sequence is TGTGCCAGCAGTGACGAGGGATTAGCCAAAAACATTCAGTACTTC.

CDR3 nucleotides: TGTGCCAGCAGTGAGTATGAAACTAGCGGGAGCTACGAGCAGTACTTC. Amino acids: CASSEYETSGSYEQYF. This chain joins TRBV6-1 and TRBJ2-7, with TRBD2 matching over 11 bases. The V segment lost 3 bases and the J segment 3 bases; nucleotides outside the gene matches: 7. The CDR3 sequence is 16 residues long. Germline CDR1 reads MNHNS; CDR2 reads SASEGT.

This chain uses TRBV6-2 or TRBV6-3 with TRBJ2-5; 7 nucleotides match TRBD1. This CDR3 spans 11 amino acids. V shed 11 bases and J 10 bases; nucleotides not matched to a gene: 10. CDR1 MNHEY and CDR2 SVGEGT come from the germline V gene. The chain's CDR3 is CAARAGGVQYF. The CDR3 nucleotides are TGTGCCGCCAGGGCAGGGGGAGTCCAGTACTTC.